Given below is one T cell receptor (beta chain) in context. Its antigen is unidentified. TCR beta CDR3 region amplification was performed from RNA transcripts. HTBI primers were the set used in a first-round RT-PCR of the TCR CDR3. One entry per CDR3 protein results from TCRdb running MiXCR on the multiplex PCR reads. This table holds 400,000 to 500,000 distinct CDR3 sequences, about 15% found once. Diagnosis rested on symptoms, serum thyroxine and TRAb, thyroid ultrasound, and orbital computed tomography. The germline gives CDR1 MNHNS, CDR2 SASEGT. With V trimmed by 8 bases and J by 1 base, 4 bases remained unmatched. The CDR3 extends over 14 amino acids. The sample is drawn from a study of T cells in Graves' hyperthyroidism and ophthalmopathy. The overall study: Before treatment of any kind, peripheral blood was taken at initial diagnosis. Findings of the study overall: Most thyroid clonotypes expanded above 0.001 appeared in blood too. Ophthalmopathy was separated from stable hyperthyroidism by a 13 V-J model.

The source material was blood. The receptor was isolated from a man between 18 and 35 years old with Graves' ophthalmopathy. The chain joins TRBV6-1 to TRBJ2-2; 7 nucleotides line up with TRBD1. CDR3 coding DNA: TGTGCCAGCTGGTACAGGGGGAACACCGGGGAGCTGTTTTTT. Translated, it gives CASWYRGNTGELFF.